This TCR beta chain derives from a study of cytomegalovirus exposure and HLA in healthy donors. Study summary: Researchers previously reported finding more than 100 million unique TCR beta sequences from about 179 million T cells. In terms of ancestry, the Caucasian-associated cluster contained about 81% of the approximately 400 genotyped donors. Study conclusions and caveats: Of the V segments, some could not be distinguished, including TRBV6-2 and TRBV6-3, and were excluded. Per published reports, the classifier diagnosed cytomegalovirus status with high specificity and sensitivity.

The V gene lost 2 bases and the J gene lost 1 base, with 3 bases spanning the gap. Germline V CDR1 and CDR2: WNHNN, SYGVQD (reference sequence). This CDR3 is 13 amino acids long. It was with 60 Vbeta and 13 Jbeta primers that the PCR ran. TCRdb's copy holds only in-frame clones and misses some; the assay was immunoSEQ multiplex PCR. The sample lists approximately 160,000 clones; approximately 78% were seen once. Worth noting for this clone: Its antigen remains unknown.

This sequence was found in a girl aged 2 to 9 in good health and CMV-seropositive. The source material was PBMCs. The rearrangement uses TRBV10-1 and TRBJ1-3; no definite D call. The CDR3 here is CASSEISGNTIYF. CDR3 nucleotides: TGCGCCAGCAGTGAGATATCTGGAAACACCATATATTTT.